The clone carrying this TCR beta chain came up once. Its antigen is still unknown. Repertoires were generated with immunoSEQ multiplex PCR, while TCRdb's copy carries only in-frame clones and drops some. The repertoire consists of under 70,000 clones, with approximately 85% occurring once and the leading ten covering around 25%. The CDR3 has 12 amino acids. V lost 7 bases, J lost 8 bases, and 17 bases lay in between. Germline CDR1 and CDR2: SQVTM and ANQGSEA. This sample was included in a study of T cell responses to AZD1222 COVID-19 vaccine. The study's findings and limits: The donor group comprised mostly white British people and more females; the analysis possibly underestimated clonal diversity. Variant regions that are unmutated are reportedly the target of nearly half of spike-specific TCRs. Increases in Spike-specific TCR breadth and depth were seen after two AZD1222 doses.

The material was peripheral blood, obtained on day 0 of MenACWY control vaccination. The source of this sequence is an adult in good health. The chain combines TRBV29-1 with TRBJ1-2; D gene unclear. The CDR3, as DNA: TGCAGCGGTCAGGAGGGCGAAAGAGGCTACACCTTC. Its translation is CSGQEGERGYTF.